The 14 T cell receptor beta chains given below trace back to one sample, sequenced in a study of beta chain features in type 1 diabetes. The whole isolated RNA underwent reverse transcription, so sequencing captured expressed TCRB transcripts. Data came from immunoSEQ multiplex PCR; TCRdb stores just in-frame clones and leaves some out. The data show approximately 120,000 clones, with 40% seen just once and less than 0.08% held by the top ten. Sequencing used stem cell memory CD4+ T cells from blood. These receptors all come from a woman in her late teens or twenties in good health.

The chain uses TRBV9 and TRBJ1-2, with D perhaps TRBD1 (5 bases). This CDR3 is 14 amino acids long. CDR1 and CDR2 (germline): SGDLS, YYNGEE. V was shortened by 6 bases and J by 2 bases, with 14 bases between the two germline ends. CDR3 sequence (DNA): TGTGCCAGCACGTCGGGGGGACCCAACTATGGCTACACCTTC. This translates into CASTSGGPNYGYTF. The variable domain in full, completed from reference TRBV9 and TRBJ1-2, reads DSGVTQTPKHLITATGQRVTLRCSPRSGDLSVYWYQQSLDQGLQFLIQYYNGEERAKGNILERFSAQQFPDLHSELNLSSLELGDSALYFCASTSGGPNYGYTFGSGTRLTVV.

This clone occurred a few times. The J gene is TRBJ1-1, the V gene TRBV18; 10 nucleotides align to TRBD1. V gave up 3 bases and J gave up 1 base; unmatched junction bases: 5. Germline CDR1 is KGHSH and CDR2 is LQKENI. The CDR3 runs to 16 residues. The CDR3 DNA sequence: TGTGCCAGCTCACCGGGACAGGGGAGGAAGAACACTGAAGCTTTCTTT. Translating it yields CASSPGQGRKNTEAFF. Using reference TRBV18 and TRBJ1-1 for the parts outside the CDR3, the full variable domain is NAGVMQNPRHLVRRRGQEARLRCSPMKGHSHVYWYRQLPEEGLKFMVYLQKENIIDESGMPKERFSAEFPKEGPSILRIQQVVRGDSAAYFCASSPGQGRKNTEAFFGQGTRLTVV.

This clone was counted between two and nine times. The rearrangement joins TRBV4-3 to TRBJ2-3; possibly TRBD2 for D (6 bases). Trimming removed 0 bases at V and 0 bases at J, with 22 bases between. This CDR3 has 20 residues. Germline V gene sequence: CDR1 LGHNA, CDR2 YSLEER. This chain's CDR3 is CASSQDKQDRLVWSTDTQYF. CDR3 sequence (DNA): TGCGCCAGCAGCCAAGATAAGCAGGACCGACTAGTATGGAGCACAGATACGCAGTATTTT.

The rearrangement links TRBV28 to TRBJ2-4; 8 nucleotides agree with TRBD1. The J segment lost 6 bases and the V segment lost 2 bases, leaving 6 bases of the junction unmatched. CDR1 MDHEN and CDR2 SYDVKM come from the germline V gene. CDR3 size: 15 residues. Written as DNA, the CDR3 is TGTGCCAGCAGTTTACTGGACAGGGACATAAACATTCAGTACTTC. Encoded protein: CASSLLDRDINIQYF.

This chain connects TRBV7-3 to TRBJ2-7, with 7 positions matching TRBD2. There are 13 residues in the CDR3. The V gene's germline CDR1 is SGHTA and CDR2 FQGTGA. Trimming at V came to 2 bases and at J to 7 bases, leaving 5 bases not matched to a gene. The DNA of the CDR3 is TGTGCCAGCAGCTTAGCGCGGCGGGAGGAGCAGTACTTC. Protein: CASSLARREEQYF. The entire variable domain, with the rest obtained from reference TRBV7-3 and TRBJ2-7, is as follows: GAGVSQTPSNKVTEKGKYVELRCDPISGHTALYWYRQSLGQGPEFLIYFQGTGAADDSGLPNDRFFAVRPEGSVSTLKIQRTERGDSAVYLCASSLARREEQYFGPGTRLTVT.

A few counts support this clone. This rearrangement joins TRBV7-8 to TRBJ2-1; TRBD2 aligns across 14 bases. The CDR3 extends over 16 amino acids. The germline V gene has CDR1 SGHVS and CDR2 FQNEAQ. J was trimmed by 6 bases and V by 5 bases; bases with no gene match: 6. CDR3 DNA: TGTGCCAGCAGCGGCGGACTAGCGGGAGGTTCCAATGAGCAGTTCTTC. Translation gives CASSGGLAGGSNEQFF.

This clone was observed a few times. V gene TRBV5-1 combines with J gene TRBJ2-7; TRBD2 matches at 15 bases. Germline V gives CDR1 SGHRS, CDR2 YFSETQ. With V trimmed by 0 bases and J by 5 bases, 3 bases remained unmatched. The CDR3 runs 16 residues. CDR3 residues: CASSLGTSGRADEQYF. The CDR3 coding sequence is TGCGCCAGCAGCTTGGGGACTAGCGGGAGGGCGGACGAGCAGTACTTC.

The chain links TRBV7-2 to TRBJ2-1; 11 bases are a match to TRBD2. This CDR3 is 17 amino acids long. Germline V gene data show CDR1 as SGHTA and CDR2 as FQGNSA. Trimming took 5 bases from V and 7 from J; bases not matched to a gene: 13. CDR3: CASSRLSTSGRLNEQFF. In nucleotides, the CDR3 is TGTGCCAGCAGCCGACTCTCAACTAGCGGGAGACTGAATGAGCAGTTCTTC.

This clone was counted only a few times. The chain couples TRBV19 to TRBJ1-5; 7 bases align to TRBD1. Trimming at V came to 6 bases and at J to 7 bases, leaving 6 bases not matched to a gene. This CDR3 has 13 amino acids. CDR1 and CDR2 from the germline V gene are LNHDA and SQIVND (reference sequence). This chain's CDR3 is CASSPGQRQPQHF. The CDR3 coding sequence is TGTGCCAGTAGCCCGGGACAGAGGCAGCCCCAGCATTTT.

This chain's CDR3 is CASSYFASGRGGEQFF. The DNA for the CDR3 is TGTGCCAGCAGTTACTTTGCTAGCGGGAGGGGAGGTGAGCAGTTCTTC. The V call is TRBV6-6, the J call TRBJ2-1, with TRBD2 matching 12 bases. Germline V CDR1 and CDR2: MNHNY, SVGAGI (reference sequence). The CDR3 covers 16 residues. V lost 1 base to trimming and J lost 9 bases; unmatched junction nucleotides: 7.

V usage is TRBV28 and J usage is TRBJ2-6; a possible D gene is TRBD1 (6 bases). The germline V gene has CDR1 MDHEN and CDR2 SYDVKM. V was pared by 8 bases and J by 4 bases, with 21 bases between. This CDR3 has 17 amino acids. CDR3 bases: TGTGCCAGCTATACTACAGGGATGCTCTCCGGGGCCAACGTCCTGACTTTC. This codes for CASYTTGMLSGANVLTF.

The genes are TRBV5-1 and TRBJ2-7, with 10 bases that match TRBD1. V was pared by 3 bases and J by 3 bases, with 6 bases of the junction left unmatched. CDR3 length equals 15 residues. Germline V CDR1 and CDR2: SGHRS, YFSETQ. The DNA for the CDR3 is TGCGCCAGCAGCTCCCTGGACAGGGGGAACTACGAGCAGTACTTC. This encodes CASSSLDRGNYEQYF.

In its sample, this clone was seen a few times. The chain has TRBV28 and TRBJ2-3; TRBD2 matches at 14 bases. The CDR3 is 16 amino acids. Germline assignment: CDR1 MDHEN and CDR2 SYDVKM. V lost 5 bases, J lost 6 bases, and 7 bases stayed unmatched. Written as DNA, the CDR3 is TGTGCCAGCAGTCGACTAGCGGGGGGGAGGGGTGATACGCAGTATTTT. Amino acids: CASSRLAGGRGDTQYF. The full variable domain, in which reference TRBV28 and TRBJ2-3 provide the parts outside the CDR3, is DVKVTQSSRYLVKRTGEKVFLECVQDMDHENMFWYRQDPGLGLRLIYFSYDVKMKEKGDIPEGYSVSREKKERFSLILESASTNQTSMYLCASSRLAGGRGDTQYFGPGTRLTVL.

CDR3 DNA sequence: TGTGCCAGCAGTACCCCGGGACAGGGGGCCGGGGAGCTGTTTTTT. Its translation: CASSTPGQGAGELFF. The gene calls are TRBV7-2 and TRBJ2-2; TRBD1 aligns across 11 bases. V dropped 6 bases and J dropped 6; count of bases not matched to a gene: 6. The CDR3 sequence is 15 residues long. Germline V gives CDR1 SGHTA, CDR2 FQGNSA.